These 2 T cell receptor beta chains originate from one sample sequenced in a study of PD-1 blockade in classical Hodgkin lymphoma. The method was immunoSEQ multiplex PCR; TCRdb's version includes in-frame clones alone and lacks a portion of them. The table lists fewer than 40,000 clones, about 87% of them singletons, with more than 1% in the top ten. Time point specified: newly diagnosed, previously untreated cHL patient sample. It was by magnetic negative selection that CD4+ T cells were purified from thawed PBMCs. The sample was CD4+ T cells from blood. The receptor source for this set is a human donor with classical Hodgkin lymphoma.

V is TRBV9 and J is TRBJ2-1; D not resolved. The CDR3 consists of 14 residues. In germline, CDR1 is SGDLS, CDR2 YYNGEE. Deletions cut 2 bases from V and 5 bases from J, with 11 bases between. The CDR3, as DNA: TGTGCCAGCAGCGTGAGGAGTGTAAACAATGAGCAGTTCTTC. It codes for CASSVRSVNNEQFF.

The chain carries TRBV28 and TRBJ1-2; D remains unclear. V lost 5 bases and J lost 2, with 15 bases in between. CDR3 length: 15 residues. In germline, CDR1 is MDHEN, CDR2 SYDVKM. The chain's CDR3 is CASSTRFRINYGYTF. Written as DNA, the CDR3 is TGTGCCAGCAGTACCCGGTTCCGGATAAACTATGGCTACACCTTC.